Listed below are T cell receptor beta chains from one sample, sequenced in a study of cytomegalovirus exposure and HLA in healthy donors. This table comes from immunoSEQ multiplex PCR, and its TCRdb copy is limited to in-frame clones, with some not included. The data hold around 190,000 clones, with roughly 82% observed a single time. The specimen was PBMCs. The receptors were sampled from a woman aged 45 to 65 in good health and CMV-seronegative. Each CDR3 is given with its conserved first and last residue. Each record gives: clone size, J gene, D gene, V gene, CDR3 DNA, CDR3 protein. The D gene is left open where the match is weak. Not all rows give a size; the values are once, few, many and, for expanded clones, a class.

>.|TRBJ2-3|TRBD2|TRBV5-1
TGCGCCAGCAGCGTAGCGGGAGTGACAGATACGCAGTATTTT
CASSVAGVTDTQYF
>.|TRBJ2-2|.|TRBV7-9
TGTGCCAGCAGTCCTATGAGGACCGGGGAGCTGTTTTTT
CASSPMRTGELFF
>.|TRBJ1-2|.|TRBV10-3
TGTGCCACCGAAACGAGTCTACAGGGCAGGGGCTATGGCTACACCTTC
CATETSLQGRGYGYTF
>once|TRBJ2-7|TRBD1|TRBV11-2
TGTGCCAGCAGCTCATGGACAGGGGACGTTGAGCAGTACTTC
CASSSWTGDVEQYF
>.|TRBJ2-2|TRBD2|TRBV19
TGTGCCAGTAGTATAGGGGTAGGGGACTACTCGGGGGAGCTGTTTTTT
CASSIGVGDYSGELFF
>.|TRBJ2-7|.|TRBV2
TGTGCCAGCAGGGGAATGACAGGTTGGGTCGAGCAGTACTTC
CASRGMTGWVEQYF
>few|TRBJ2-7|TRBD1|TRBV27
TGTGCCAGCAGTTTTGGGCAGGGGGCAGGGGAGCAGTACTTC
CASSFGQGAGEQYF
>.|TRBJ2-4|TRBD1|TRBV29-1
TGCAGCGTTTCCGCAGGGGGAGCCAAAAACATTCAGTACTTC
CSVSAGGAKNIQYF
>few|TRBJ2-2|.|TRBV2
TGTGCCAGCAGTAGAGCGGGCACAAACACCGGGGAGCTGTTTTTT
CASSRAGTNTGELFF
>.|TRBJ2-7|.|TRBV4-3
TGCGCCAGCAGCCAAGCAGGACACCCGTCCTACGAGCAGTACTTC
CASSQAGHPSYEQYF
>.|TRBJ2-1|.|TRBV19
TGTGCCAGTAGTATGGCTGGGGCCAATGAGCAGTTCTTC
CASSMAGANEQFF
>.|TRBJ2-6|.|TRBV9
TGTGCCAGCAGCGTCATCTCTGGGGCCAACGTCCTGACTTTC
CASSVISGANVLTF
>.|TRBJ1-2|TRBD1|TRBV14
TGTGCCAGCAGCCGACAGGGATCCTATGGCTACACCTTC
CASSRQGSYGYTF
>.|TRBJ2-3|.|TRBV2
TGTGCCAGCAGTGGGCAGATAAGCACAGATACGCAGTATTTT
CASSGQISTDTQYF
>.|TRBJ1-1|.|TRBV5-4
TGTGCCAGCAGCTTGTCCGGAGGGAACACTGAAGCTTTCTTT
CASSLSGGNTEAFF
>.|TRBJ2-5|TRBD2|TRBV19
TGTGCCAGTAGTATAGGGGCTAGCGGGAGGAGGGGAGAGACCCAGTACTTC
CASSIGASGRRGETQYF
>.|TRBJ1-1|.|TRBV5-1
TGCGCCAGCAGTCCGCCGGGGGGGGGATCTAACACTGAAGCTTTCTTT
CASSPPGGGSNTEAFF
>.|TRBJ2-7|TRBD1|TRBV10-2
TGCGCCAGCAGACGACAGGGAGAGACCTACGAGCAGTACTTC
CASRRQGETYEQYF
>few|TRBJ1-5|TRBD1|TRBV6-4
TGTGCCAGCAGTGTATGGGACAGACCCGCACATAGCAATCAGCCCCAGCATTTT
CASSVWDRPAHSNQPQHF
>.|TRBJ1-3|.|TRBV5-3
TGTGCCAGAAGCTCTGGCCCGGGCTCTGGAAACACCATATATTTT
CARSSGPGSGNTIYF
>.|TRBJ1-2|.|TRBV7-9
TGTGCCAGCAGCTTAGGTGGAGAGGGCTACACCTTC
CASSLGGEGYTF
>.|TRBJ1-2|TRBD1|TRBV2
TGTGCCAGCAGTGAGACAGGGGGCATTGGCTACACCTTC
CASSETGGIGYTF
>.|TRBJ1-2|.|TRBV6-5
TGTGCCAGCAGTTACGGGGGAGGCTATGGCTACACCTTC
CASSYGGGYGYTF
>.|TRBJ2-2|.|TRBV6-5
TGTGCCAGCAGACAGGGTAGGGCCGGGGAGCTGTTTTTT
CASRQGRAGELFF
>.|TRBJ2-6|.|TRBV15
TGTGCCACCAGCCCCGGGTCGAGCTCTGGGGCCAACGTCCTGACTTTC
CATSPGSSSGANVLTF
>once|TRBJ1-4|.|TRBV5-4
TGTGCCAGCAGCTTGGCCGAGGGGGGGCCGACTAATGAAAAACTGTTTTTT
CASSLAEGGPTNEKLFF
>.|TRBJ1-1|.|TRBV20-1
TGCAGTGCTCGACAGCACACTGAAGCTTTCTTT
CSARQHTEAFF
>.|TRBJ1-2|TRBD1|TRBV28
TGTGCCAGCCATATAACAGGGGCGTCCTATGGCTACACCTTC
CASHITGASYGYTF
>once|TRBJ1-1|.|TRBV28
TGTGCCAGCAGTTTATCGACGGGAAACACTGAAGCTTTCTTT
CASSLSTGNTEAFF
>.|TRBJ1-1|.|TRBV29-1
TGCAGCGTGGGGACTATTGGGTCAGAAGCTTTCTTT
CSVGTIGSEAFF
>.|TRBJ2-2|.|TRBV5-5
TGTGCCAGCAGCCCGCGCGTTACCGGGGAGCTGTTTTTT
CASSPRVTGELFF
>.|TRBJ1-1|.|TRBV10-2
TGCGCCAGCAGTGAGTCGCGGTTCCGCGGGACTGAAGCTTTCTTT
CASSESRFRGTEAFF
>.|TRBJ2-2|.|TRBV6-6
TGTGCCAGCAGGCTCAGGGTACACACCGGGGAGCTGTTTTTT
CASRLRVHTGELFF
>few|TRBJ2-7|TRBD1|TRBV7-9
TGTTCCAGCAGCTTAGCTAGGGGACAGAACCACGAGCAGTACTTC
CSSSLARGQNHEQYF
>once|TRBJ2-3|TRBD2|TRBV30
TGTGCCTGGAGCGGGGGGGTTAGCACAGATACGCAGTATTTT
CAWSGGVSTDTQYF
>.|TRBJ2-7|TRBD1|TRBV29-1
TGCAGCGTTGAATCAGGGGGCTTATACGAGCAGTACTTC
CSVESGGLYEQYF
>.|TRBJ1-2|.|TRBV7-9
TGTGCCAGCAGCTGGGCAGCGGACACCTTC
CASSWAADTF
>.|TRBJ2-5|TRBD2|TRBV5-1
TGCGCCAGCAGCCCGGGGGGGAACGGGGAGACCCAGTACTTC
CASSPGGNGETQYF
>.|TRBJ1-1|.|TRBV28
TGTGCCAGCAGCCAGGACAGTGAAGCTTTCTTT
CASSQDSEAFF
>.|TRBJ2-7|TRBD1|TRBV2
TGTGCCAGCACCGGGGACAGCAAAGGGGGTTACGAGCAGTACTTC
CASTGDSKGGYEQYF